The source of this T cell receptor (beta chain) is a study of cytomegalovirus exposure and HLA in healthy donors. Study-level points and caveats: Several top significant clusters appeared, in a later analysis, to be linked to common viral pathogens. An observed cluster of highly shared sequence variants was recorded as a likely sequencing artifact. Specificity of three CMV-associated chains for CMV antigens was verified in vitro.

In the PCR, 60 Vbeta and 13 Jbeta primers were used. Generated by immunoSEQ multiplex PCR, the TCRdb table keeps only in-frame clones and is missing some. In the table there are 200,000 or so clones, about four fifths of which are singletons. This CDR3 is built from 16 residues. Notes on this clone: The antigen remains unidentified.

The rearrangement joins TRBV21-1 to TRBJ2-7; the DNA was not used to check the table's D call, TRBD1. TRBV21-1 is a pseudogene. The TCR was taken from a man aged 25-45 years in good health and CMV-seronegative. The sample consisted of PBMCs. Here the CDR3 reads CASSNAFRDISYEQYF. The CDR3 nucleotides are TGTGCCAGCAGCAACGCCTTCCGGGACATATCCTACGAGCAGTACTTC.